This T cell receptor (beta chain) came from a study of OX40 agonist ivuxolimab in advanced cancers. Turning to the study itself: Across the patients, intravenous ivuxolimab was delivered every 2 weeks at 0.01 to 10 mg/kg. Study-wide points: Antigen specificity of clonally expanded peripheral T cells was not established. On average, CD8+ T cells showed a greater number of expanded clones than CD4+.

Blood samples were obtained at baseline, cycle 4 day 1, and cycle 7 day 1. Concerning this clone: Antigen specificity is unknown.

Germline CDR1 ENHRY, CDR2 SYGVKD. This CDR3 comprises 17 residues. With V trimmed by 2 bases and J by 0 bases, 7 bases remained unmatched. The protocol was immunoSEQ multiplex PCR, while the TCRdb copy is restricted to in-frame clones and leaves out a portion. Of approximately 86,000 clones detected, 86% appear once; the ten largest clones hold around 6%. The rearrangement links TRBV10-3 to TRBJ2-1; 7 nucleotides line up with TRBD2. This receptor was identified in an adult with an advanced solid tumor such as melanoma, head and neck, liver or kidney cancer. Sequencing was performed on CD4+ or CD8+ T cells sorted from blood, taken in a trial of the OX40 agonist ivuxolimab. The CDR3 reads CAISELQAGHSYNEQFF. The CDR3 DNA reads TGTGCCATCAGTGAGCTCCAAGCGGGGCACTCCTACAATGAGCAGTTCTTC.